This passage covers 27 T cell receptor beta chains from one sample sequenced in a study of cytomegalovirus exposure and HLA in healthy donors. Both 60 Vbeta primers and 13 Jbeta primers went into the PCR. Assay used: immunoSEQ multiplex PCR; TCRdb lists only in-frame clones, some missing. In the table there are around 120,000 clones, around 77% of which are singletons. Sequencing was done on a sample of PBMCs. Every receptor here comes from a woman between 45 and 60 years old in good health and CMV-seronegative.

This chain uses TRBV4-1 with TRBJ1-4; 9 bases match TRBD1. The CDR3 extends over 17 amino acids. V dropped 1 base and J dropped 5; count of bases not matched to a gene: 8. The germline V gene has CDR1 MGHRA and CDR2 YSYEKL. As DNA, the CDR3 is TGCGCCAGCAGCCAAGGGGACAGGGAGGATGGAAATGAAAAACTGTTTTTT. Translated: CASSQGDREDGNEKLFF.

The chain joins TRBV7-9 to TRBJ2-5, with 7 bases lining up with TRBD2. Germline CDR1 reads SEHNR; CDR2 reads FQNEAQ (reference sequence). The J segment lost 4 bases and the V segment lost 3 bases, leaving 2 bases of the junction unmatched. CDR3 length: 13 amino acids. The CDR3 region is CASSFWGGETQYF. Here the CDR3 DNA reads TGTGCCAGCAGCTTCTGGGGGGGAGAGACCCAGTACTTC.

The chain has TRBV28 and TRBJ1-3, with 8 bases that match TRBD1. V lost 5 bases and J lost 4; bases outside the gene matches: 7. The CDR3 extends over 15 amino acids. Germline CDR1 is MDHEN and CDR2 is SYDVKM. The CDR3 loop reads CASSPNRQGGNTIYF. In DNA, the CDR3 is TGTGCCAGCAGTCCGAACCGACAGGGGGGAAACACCATATATTTT. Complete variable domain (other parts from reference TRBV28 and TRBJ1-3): DVKVTQSSRYLVKRTGEKVFLECVQDMDHENMFWYRQDPGLGLRLIYFSYDVKMKEKGDIPEGYSVSREKKERFSLILESASTNQTSMYLCASSPNRQGGNTIYFGEGSWLTVV.

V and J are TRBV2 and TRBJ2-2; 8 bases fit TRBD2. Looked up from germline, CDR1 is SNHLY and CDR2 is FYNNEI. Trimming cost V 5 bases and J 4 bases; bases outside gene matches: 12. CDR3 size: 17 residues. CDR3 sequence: CASSYSGSSMGTGELFF. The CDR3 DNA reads TGTGCCAGCAGTTACAGCGGGAGCTCAATGGGCACCGGGGAGCTGTTTTTT. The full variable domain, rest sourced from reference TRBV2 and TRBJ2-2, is EPEVTQTPSHQVTQMGQEVILRCVPISNHLYFYWYRQILGQKVEFLVSFYNNEISEKSEIFDDQFSVERPDGSNFTLKIRSTKLEDSAMYFCASSYSGSSMGTGELFFGEGSRLTVL.

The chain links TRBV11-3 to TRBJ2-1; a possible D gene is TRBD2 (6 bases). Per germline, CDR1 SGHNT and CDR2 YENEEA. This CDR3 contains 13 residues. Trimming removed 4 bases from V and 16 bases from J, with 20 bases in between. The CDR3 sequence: CASSSRDSQGVFF. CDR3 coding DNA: TGTGCCAGCAGCTCACGGGACTCCCAAGGAGTTTTCTTC. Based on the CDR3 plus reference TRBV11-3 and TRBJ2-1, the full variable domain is EAGVVQSPRYKIIEKKQPVAFWCNPISGHNTLYWYLQNLGQGPELLIRYENEEAVDDSQLPKDRFSAERLKGVDSTLKIQPAELGDSAVYLCASSSRDSQGVFFGPGTRLTVL.

The DNA for the CDR3 is TGTGCCAGCAGCGTAGCAGCGCCCGTCCCTTTGAGTGGCTACACCTTC. Its translation is CASSVAAPVPLSGYTF. This chain uses TRBV9 with TRBJ1-2; no clear D. The germline V and J ends were trimmed by 0 bases and 7 bases, with 19 bases remaining between them. CDR1 is SGDLS and CDR2 is YYNGEE in the germline V gene. CDR3 length: 16 residues.

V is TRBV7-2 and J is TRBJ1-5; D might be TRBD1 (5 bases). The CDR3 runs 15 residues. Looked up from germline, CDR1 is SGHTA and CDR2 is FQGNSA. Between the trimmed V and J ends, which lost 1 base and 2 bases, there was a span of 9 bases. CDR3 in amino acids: CASSLEGSGNQPQHF. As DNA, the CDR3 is TGTGCCAGCAGCTTAGAGGGGTCGGGCAATCAGCCCCAGCATTTT.

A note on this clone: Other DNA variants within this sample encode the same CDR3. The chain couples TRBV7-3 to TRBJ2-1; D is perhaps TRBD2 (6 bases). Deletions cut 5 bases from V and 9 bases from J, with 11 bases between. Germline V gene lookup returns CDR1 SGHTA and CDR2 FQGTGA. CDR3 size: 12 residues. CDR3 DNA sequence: TGTGCCAGCAGCCCCCGGACTACTGAGCAGTTCTTC. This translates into CASSPRTTEQFF. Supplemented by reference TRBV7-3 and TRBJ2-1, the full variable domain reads GAGVSQTPSNKVTEKGKYVELRCDPISGHTALYWYRQSLGQGPEFLIYFQGTGAADDSGLPNDRFFAVRPEGSVSTLKIQRTERGDSAVYLCASSPRTTEQFFGPGTRLTVL.

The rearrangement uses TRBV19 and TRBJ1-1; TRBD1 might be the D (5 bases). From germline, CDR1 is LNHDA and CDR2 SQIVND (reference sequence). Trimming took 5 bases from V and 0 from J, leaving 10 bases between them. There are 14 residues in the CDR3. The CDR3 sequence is CASSVTGLNTEAFF. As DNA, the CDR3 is TGTGCCAGTAGTGTCACAGGCCTGAACACTGAAGCTTTCTTT.

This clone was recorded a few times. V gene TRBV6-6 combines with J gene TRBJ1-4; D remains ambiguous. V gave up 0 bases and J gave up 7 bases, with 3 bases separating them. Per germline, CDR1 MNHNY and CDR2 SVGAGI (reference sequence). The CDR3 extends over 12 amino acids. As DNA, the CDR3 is TGTGCCAGCAGTTACTCGAGTGAAAAACTGTTTTTT. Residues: CASSYSSEKLFF.

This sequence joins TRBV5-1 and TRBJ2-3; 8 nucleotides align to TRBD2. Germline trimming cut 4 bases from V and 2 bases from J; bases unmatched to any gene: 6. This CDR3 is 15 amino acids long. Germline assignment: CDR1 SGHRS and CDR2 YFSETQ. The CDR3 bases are TGCGCCAGCAGCATGAGCGGGAGCCCCACAGATACGCAGTATTTT. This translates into CASSMSGSPTDTQYF.

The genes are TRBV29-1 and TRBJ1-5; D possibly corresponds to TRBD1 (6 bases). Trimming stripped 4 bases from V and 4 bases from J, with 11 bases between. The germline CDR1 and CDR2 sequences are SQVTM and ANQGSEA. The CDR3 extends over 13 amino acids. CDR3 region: CSVVTGDNQPQHF. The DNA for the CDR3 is TGCAGCGTTGTGACAGGCGATAATCAGCCCCAGCATTTT.

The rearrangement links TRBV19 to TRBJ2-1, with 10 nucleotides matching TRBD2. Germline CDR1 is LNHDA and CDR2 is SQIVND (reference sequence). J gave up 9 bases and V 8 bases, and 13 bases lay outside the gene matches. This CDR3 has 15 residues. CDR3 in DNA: TGTGCCAGTCTCGATCCGGCTAGCGGGAGAAGTGAGCAGTTCTTC. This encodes CASLDPASGRSEQFF.

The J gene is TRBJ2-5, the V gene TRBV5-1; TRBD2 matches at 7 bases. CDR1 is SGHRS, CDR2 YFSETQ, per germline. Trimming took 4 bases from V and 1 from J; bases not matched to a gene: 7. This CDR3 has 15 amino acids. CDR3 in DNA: TGCGCCAGCAGCCTTAATCTAGCGGTCCAAGAGACCCAGTACTTC. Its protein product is CASSLNLAVQETQYF.

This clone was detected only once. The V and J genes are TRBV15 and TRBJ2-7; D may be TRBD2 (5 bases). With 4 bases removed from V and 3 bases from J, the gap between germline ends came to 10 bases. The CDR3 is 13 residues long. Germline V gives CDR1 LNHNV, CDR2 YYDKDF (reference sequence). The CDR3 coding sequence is TGTGCCACCAGCATCGGGGTAGGCTACGAGCAGTACGTC. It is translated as CATSIGVGYEQYV.

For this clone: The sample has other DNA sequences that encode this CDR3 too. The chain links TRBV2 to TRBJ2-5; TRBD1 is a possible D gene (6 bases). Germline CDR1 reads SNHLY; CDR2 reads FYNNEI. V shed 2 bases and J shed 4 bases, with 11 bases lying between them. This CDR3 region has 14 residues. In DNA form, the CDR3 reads TGTGCCAGCAGTGAAAGGACAGTTACAGAGACCCAGTACTTC. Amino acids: CASSERTVTETQYF. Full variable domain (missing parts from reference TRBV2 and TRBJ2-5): EPEVTQTPSHQVTQMGQEVILRCVPISNHLYFYWYRQILGQKVEFLVSFYNNEISEKSEIFDDQFSVERPDGSNFTLKIRSTKLEDSAMYFCASSERTVTETQYFGPGTRLLVL.

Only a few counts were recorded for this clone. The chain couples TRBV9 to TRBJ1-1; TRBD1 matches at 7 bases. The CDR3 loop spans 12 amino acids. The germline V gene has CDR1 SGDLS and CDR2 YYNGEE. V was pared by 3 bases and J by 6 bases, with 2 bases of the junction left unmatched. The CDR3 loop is CASSGDRAEAFF. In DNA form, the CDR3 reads TGTGCCAGCAGCGGAGACAGGGCTGAAGCTTTCTTT.

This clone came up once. CDR3 bases: TGTGCCAGCAGCGTCAGTGGGAGTGGCACAGATACGCAGTATTTT. Translating it yields CASSVSGSGTDTQYF. The chain joins TRBV9 to TRBJ2-3, with D tentatively TRBD2 (5 bases). Trimming pared 2 bases from V and 1 base from J, leaving 11 bases between. The CDR3 has 15 residues. Germline CDR1 is SGDLS and CDR2 is YYNGEE.

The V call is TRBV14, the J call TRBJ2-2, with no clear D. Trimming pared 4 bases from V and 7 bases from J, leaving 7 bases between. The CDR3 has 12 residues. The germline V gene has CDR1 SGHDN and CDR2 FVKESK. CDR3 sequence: CASSPLFGELFF. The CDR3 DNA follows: TGTGCCAGCAGCCCCCTGTTCGGGGAGCTGTTTTTT.

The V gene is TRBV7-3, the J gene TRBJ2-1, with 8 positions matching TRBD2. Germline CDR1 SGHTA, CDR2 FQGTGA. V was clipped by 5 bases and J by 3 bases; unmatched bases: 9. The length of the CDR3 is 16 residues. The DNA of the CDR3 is TGTGCCAGCAGCCCACCGGGGGGGCTCAACTACAATGAGCAGTTCTTC. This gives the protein CASSPPGGLNYNEQFF. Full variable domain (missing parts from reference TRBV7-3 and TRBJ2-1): GAGVSQTPSNKVTEKGKYVELRCDPISGHTALYWYRQSLGQGPEFLIYFQGTGAADDSGLPNDRFFAVRPEGSVSTLKIQRTERGDSAVYLCASSPPGGLNYNEQFFGPGTRLTVL.

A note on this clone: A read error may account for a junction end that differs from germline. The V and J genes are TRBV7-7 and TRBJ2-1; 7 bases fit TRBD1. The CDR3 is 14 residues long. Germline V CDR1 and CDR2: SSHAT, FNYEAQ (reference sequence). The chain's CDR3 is CASSDGTANNEQFF. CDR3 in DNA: TGTGCTAGCAGCGACGGGACAGCTAACAATGAGCAGTTCTTC.

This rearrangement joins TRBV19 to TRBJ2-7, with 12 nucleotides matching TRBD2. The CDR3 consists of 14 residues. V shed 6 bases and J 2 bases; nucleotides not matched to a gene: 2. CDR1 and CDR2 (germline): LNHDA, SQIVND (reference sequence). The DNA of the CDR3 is TGTGCCAGTAGAGGACTAGCGGGGACCTACGAGCAGTACTTC. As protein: CASRGLAGTYEQYF.

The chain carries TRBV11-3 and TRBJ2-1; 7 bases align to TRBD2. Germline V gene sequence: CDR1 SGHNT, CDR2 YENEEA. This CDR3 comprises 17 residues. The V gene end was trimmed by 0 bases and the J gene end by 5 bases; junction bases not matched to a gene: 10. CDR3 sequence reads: CASSLDPGAGWNNEQFF. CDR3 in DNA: TGTGCCAGCAGCTTAGATCCGGGAGCGGGATGGAACAATGAGCAGTTCTTC. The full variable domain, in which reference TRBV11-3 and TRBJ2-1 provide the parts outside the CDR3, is EAGVVQSPRYKIIEKKQPVAFWCNPISGHNTLYWYLQNLGQGPELLIRYENEEAVDDSQLPKDRFSAERLKGVDSTLKIQPAELGDSAVYLCASSLDPGAGWNNEQFFGPGTRLTVL.

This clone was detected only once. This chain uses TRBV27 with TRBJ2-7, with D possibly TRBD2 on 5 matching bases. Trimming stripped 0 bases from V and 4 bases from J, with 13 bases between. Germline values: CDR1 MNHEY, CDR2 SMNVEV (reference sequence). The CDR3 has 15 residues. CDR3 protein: CASSLSDSQRYEQYF. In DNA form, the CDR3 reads TGTGCCAGCAGTTTATCGGACTCCCAGAGATACGAGCAGTACTTC.

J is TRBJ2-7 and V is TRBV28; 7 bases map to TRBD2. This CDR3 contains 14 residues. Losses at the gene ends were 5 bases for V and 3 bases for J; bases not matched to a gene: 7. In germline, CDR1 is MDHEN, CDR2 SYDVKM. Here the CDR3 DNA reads TGTGCCAGCAGTGGGGGGGAGGAGGGCTACGAGCAGTACTTC. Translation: CASSGGEEGYEQYF.

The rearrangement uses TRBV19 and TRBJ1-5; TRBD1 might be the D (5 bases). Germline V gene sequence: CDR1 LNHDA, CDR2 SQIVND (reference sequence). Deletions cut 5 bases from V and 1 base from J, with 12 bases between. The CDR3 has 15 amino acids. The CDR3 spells CASSGARQSNQPQHF. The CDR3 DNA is TGTGCCAGTAGTGGGGCTCGACAGAGCAATCAGCCCCAGCATTTT.

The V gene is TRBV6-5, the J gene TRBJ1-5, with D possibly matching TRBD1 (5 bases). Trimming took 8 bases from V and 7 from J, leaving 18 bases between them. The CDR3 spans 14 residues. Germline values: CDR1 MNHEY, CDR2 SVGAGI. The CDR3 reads CASSATGERQPQHF. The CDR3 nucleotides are TGTGCCAGCTCGGCTACGGGGGAACGACAGCCCCAGCATTTT.